The rows below give T cell receptor beta chains drawn from one sample of a study of vaccination and CD4 T cells after COVID-19. For these TCRs, the target antigens are not known. TCRdb reprocessed the PCR reads with MiXCR, giving one entry per CDR3 protein. Among around 10,000 distinct CDR3 sequences listed, around 30% were seen once. The source material was CD4+ T cells from blood, cultured in vitro. The receptor source for this set is a human donor in good health. The CDR3 runs from the conserved cysteine through the conserved F or W. The D gene is left open where the match is weak. Clone size is not always given. Where it is, it says once, few, many or a class for expanded clones.

V gene,D gene,clone size,J gene,CDR3 DNA,CDR3 protein
TRBV27,NA,NA,TRBJ2-4,TGTGCCAGCAGTCCACCGGACAGAAACATTCAGTACTTC,CASSPPDRNIQYF
TRBV5-4,TRBD2,NA,TRBJ2-1,TGTGCCAGCAGCGGGGCCCTAGCGGAAGGTACTTACAATGAGCAGTTCTTC,CASSGALAEGTYNEQFF
TRBV5-5,NA,NA,TRBJ1-1,TGTGCCAGCAGCTTGGCCAGGGGTTACACTGAAGCTTTCTTT,CASSLARGYTEAFF
TRBV7-2,NA,few,TRBJ2-3,TGTGCCAGCAGCTGGAGTGTGGGCGAAGCAGATACGCAGTATTTT,CASSWSVGEADTQYF
TRBV29-1,NA,NA,TRBJ1-5,TGCAGCGTTGAAGACGGGGGGCCCCAGCATTTT,CSVEDGGPQHF
TRBV6-2/TRBV6-3,NA,NA,TRBJ2-5,TGTGCCAGCAGTTTTGGTAGGCTGGAGACCCAGTACTTC,CASSFGRLETQYF
TRBV19,NA,NA,TRBJ1-5,TGTGCCAGTAGTACCCGAGAGGATCAGCCCCAGCATTTT,CASSTREDQPQHF
TRBV28,NA,NA,TRBJ2-3,TGTGCCAGCACCCCACCCGGAGTGTCGACAGATACGCAGTATTTT,CASTPPGVSTDTQYF
TRBV28,NA,NA,TRBJ1-1,TGTGCCAGCAGTCCTAATACCCTGGGGTACACTGAAGCTTTCTTT,CASSPNTLGYTEAFF
TRBV30,TRBD1,few,TRBJ1-2,TGTGCCTGGAGCGGGGGGACAGGGAATGACTATGGCTACACCTTC,CAWSGGTGNDYGYTF
TRBV28,TRBD2,NA,TRBJ2-1,TGTGCCAGCAGCCGCCTCGCGGCAGCGGGAGAAATTAATGAGCAGTTCTTC,CASSRLAAAGEINEQFF
TRBV6-2/TRBV6-3,NA,NA,TRBJ2-1,TGTGCCAGCAGTTACTCCGCAGGAACTTACAATGAGCAGTTCTTC,CASSYSAGTYNEQFF
TRBV20-1,NA,few,TRBJ2-1,TGCAGTGCTAGAGTCGGGAGTATAAATGAGCAGTTCTTC,CSARVGSINEQFF
TRBV20-1,TRBD1,NA,TRBJ1-5,TGCAGTGCTAGAGACGCACAGGGGAGTCAGCCCCAGCATTTT,CSARDAQGSQPQHF
TRBV7-3,TRBD1,NA,TRBJ2-7,TGTGCCAGCAGCCCCCGGGACAGACGCTACGAGCAGTGCTTC,CASSPRDRRYEQCF
TRBV12-3/TRBV12-4,NA,NA,TRBJ1-2,TGTGCCAGCAGTTTCGGGCAGGGTACTGGCTACACCTTC,CASSFGQGTGYTF
TRBV7-9,TRBD2,few,TRBJ2-5,TGTGCCAGCAGCTTTAGACTAGCGGGAGGGCGGGAGACCCAGTACTTC,CASSFRLAGGRETQYF
TRBV28,TRBD2,few,TRBJ2-3,TGTGCCAGCAGTTTAGAAATCAAACTAGCGGGAGGGCCAAGAGATACGCAGTATTTT,CASSLEIKLAGGPRDTQYF
TRBV6-5,NA,NA,TRBJ2-7,TGTGCCAGCAGTTCCGGATCCTACGAGCAGTACTTC,CASSSGSYEQYF
TRBV28,TRBD1,once,TRBJ2-7,TGTGCCAGCAGTTACAAGGGGACAGGAGGTTCTTACGAGCAGTACTTC,CASSYKGTGGSYEQYF
TRBV5-6,NA,NA,TRBJ1-1,TGTGCCAGCAGACGAGGGTACCGGCCTGAAGCTTTCTTT,CASRRGYRPEAFF
TRBV7-9,NA,few,TRBJ1-1,TGTGCCAGCATGATTGGGAACACTGAAGCTTTCTTT,CASMIGNTEAFF
TRBV4-3,TRBD1,NA,TRBJ2-7,TGCGCCAGCAGCCAAGGGTCAGGGGGTGCCTACGAGCAGTACTTC,CASSQGSGGAYEQYF
TRBV6-1,TRBD2,few,TRBJ2-7,TGTGCCAGCAGTGGGAGGACTAGCGGGAGGGACGAGCAGTACTTC,CASSGRTSGRDEQYF
TRBV28,NA,few,TRBJ1-5,TGTGCCAGCAGTTTATCATACAGGGTGGGTAATCAGCCCCAGCATTTT,CASSLSYRVGNQPQHF
TRBV27,TRBD2,NA,TRBJ2-3,TGTGCCAGCTCGAGCGGGAGAGGCACAGATACGCAGTATTTT,CASSSGRGTDTQYF
TRBV6-2/TRBV6-3,NA,NA,TRBJ2-7,TGTGCCAGCAGTTACGGGACCCTACAGGGGCAGTACTTC,CASSYGTLQGQYF
TRBV2,NA,NA,TRBJ1-1,TGTGCCAGCAGTGAAGTTCTAGGCAGGGAGGGAGCTTTCTTT,CASSEVLGREGAFF
TRBV6-5,NA,NA,TRBJ1-5,TGTGCCAGCAGTTACGCCGGAAGCAATCAGCCCCAGCATTTT,CASSYAGSNQPQHF
TRBV20-1,NA,NA,TRBJ2-2,TGCAGTGCTAGCGCGGGGAACACCGAGGAGCTGTTTTTT,CSASAGNTEELFF
TRBV20-1,NA,medium-sized,TRBJ1-5,TGCAGTGCTAGAAGTCTGAATGATGACACATCCTTCTTCAATCAGCCCCAGCATTTT,CSARSLNDDTSFFNQPQHF
TRBV5-1,NA,NA,TRBJ1-6,TGCGCCAGCAGCTTGGCCGGGGCTACTAATTCACCCCTCCACTTT,CASSLAGATNSPLHF
TRBV30,TRBD1,NA,TRBJ2-6,TGTGCCTGGAGAACCGGGACAGCTGGGTCTGGGGCCAACGTCCTGACTTTC,CAWRTGTAGSGANVLTF
TRBV20-1,TRBD1,few,TRBJ1-1,TGCAGTGCTCCCCCCGGGACAGGAGACACTGAAGCTTTCTTT,CSAPPGTGDTEAFF
TRBV6-2/TRBV6-3,NA,NA,TRBJ2-1,TGTGCCAGCAGTCGGGCGGGATCCTACAATGAGCAGTTCTTC,CASSRAGSYNEQFF
TRBV7-2,TRBD2,few,TRBJ2-1,TGTGCCAGCAGCCCGACTAGGAGGAGCGGGGGGCACAATGAGCAGTTCTTC,CASSPTRRSGGHNEQFF
TRBV19,NA,few,TRBJ2-3,TGTGCCAGTGGCTTAGGGGCTAACACAGATACGCAGTATTTT,CASGLGANTDTQYF
TRBV6-2/TRBV6-3,NA,NA,TRBJ1-1,TGTGCCAGCAGTTACGGGTACACTGAAGCTTTCTTT,CASSYGYTEAFF
TRBV6-2/TRBV6-3,TRBD1,NA,TRBJ2-5,TGTGCCAGCAGTTCAGGACAGGGGGCCCCGGAGACCCAGTACTTC,CASSSGQGAPETQYF
TRBV11-1,NA,few,TRBJ2-5,TGTGCCAGCAGCCAAGGACAGTACCAAGAGACCCAGTACTTC,CASSQGQYQETQYF
TRBV20-1,NA,few,TRBJ2-3,TGCAGTGATATCCGGGCTCCCTCAGATACGCAGTATTTT,CSDIRAPSDTQYF
TRBV4-2,TRBD2,NA,TRBJ2-7,TGTGCCAGCAGCCAAGATCTGGGGAGGGCCTCCTACGAGCAGTACTTC,CASSQDLGRASYEQYF
TRBV12-3/TRBV12-4,NA,NA,TRBJ2-5,TGTGCCAGCAGCCTTCACTTCAGGGGCGGGGAGACCCAGTACTTC,CASSLHFRGGETQYF
TRBV7-3,TRBD2,NA,TRBJ2-3,TGTGCCAGCAGCTCCGGGGCTAGCGGAAACACAGATACGCAGTATTTT,CASSSGASGNTDTQYF
TRBV7-9,NA,NA,TRBJ2-1,TGTGCCAGCCCCAAGCTGATGGGCCACAATGAGCAGTTCTTC,CASPKLMGHNEQFF